This TCR beta chain originates from a study of blood T cells in healthy people across ages. Overall study context: Through template switching, about one barcoded beta molecule was captured per two T cells, as measured in model experiments.

In terms of origin and age, donors were healthy Caucasian individuals from Russia aged roughly 6 to 95. Broader study findings: Higher diversity and more naive CD4+ cells were features of long-lived donors, compared to aged donors.

A second PCR, run for about 7 to 12 cycles, used a sample-barcoded 5' primer plus a J-beta primer mix. Every molecule of cDNA carried a tag from a template-switch adaptor with 12 random nucleotides. TCRdb reprocessed the 5' RACE reads via MiXCR and lists one record per CDR3 protein. The table lists roughly 1,300,000 distinct CDR3 sequences, around 59% of them singletons. Remarks on this clonotype: What it recognizes is unknown.

Germline trimming cut 2 bases from V and 7 bases from J; bases unmatched to any gene: 3. Per the germline V gene, CDR1 is LGHNA and CDR2 is YSLEER. This CDR3 comprises 14 residues. The TCR was taken from a man aged 18 to 30 in good health. The sample comprised blood. The chain carries TRBV4-3 and TRBJ2-1; TRBD1 agrees at 9 bases. Written as DNA, the CDR3 is TGCGCCAGCAGCCAACACAGGGGGCGGAATGAGCAGTTCTTC. Protein sequence: CASSQHRGRNEQFF.